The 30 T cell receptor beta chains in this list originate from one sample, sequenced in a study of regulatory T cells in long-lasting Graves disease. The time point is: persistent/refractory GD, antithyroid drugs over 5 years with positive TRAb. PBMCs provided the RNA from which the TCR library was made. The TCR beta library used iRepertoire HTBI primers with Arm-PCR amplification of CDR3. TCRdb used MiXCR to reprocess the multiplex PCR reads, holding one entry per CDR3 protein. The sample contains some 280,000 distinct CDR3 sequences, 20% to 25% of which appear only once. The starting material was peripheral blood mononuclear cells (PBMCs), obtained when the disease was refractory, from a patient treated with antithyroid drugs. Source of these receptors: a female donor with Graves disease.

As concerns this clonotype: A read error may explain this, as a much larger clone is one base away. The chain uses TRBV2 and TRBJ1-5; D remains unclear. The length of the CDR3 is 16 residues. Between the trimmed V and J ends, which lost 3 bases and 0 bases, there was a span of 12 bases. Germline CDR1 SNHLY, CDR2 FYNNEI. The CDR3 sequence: CASSESETLSNQPQHF. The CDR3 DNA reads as TGTGCCAGCAGTGAGTCGGAGACGCTTAGCAATCAGCCCCAGCATTTT.

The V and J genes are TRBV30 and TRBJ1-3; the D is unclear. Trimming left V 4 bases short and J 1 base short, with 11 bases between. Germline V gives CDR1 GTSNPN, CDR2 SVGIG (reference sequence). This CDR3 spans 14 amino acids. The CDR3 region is CAWTGGISGNTIYF. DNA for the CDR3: TGTGCCTGGACTGGCGGAATATCTGGAAACACCATATATTTT.

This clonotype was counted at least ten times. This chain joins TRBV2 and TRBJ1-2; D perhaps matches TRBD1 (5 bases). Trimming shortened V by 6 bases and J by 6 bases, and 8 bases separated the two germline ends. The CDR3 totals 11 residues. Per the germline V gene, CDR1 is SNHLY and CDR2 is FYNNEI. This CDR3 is CASRGLDGYTF. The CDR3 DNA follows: TGTGCCAGCAGGGGGCTCGATGGCTACACCTTC.

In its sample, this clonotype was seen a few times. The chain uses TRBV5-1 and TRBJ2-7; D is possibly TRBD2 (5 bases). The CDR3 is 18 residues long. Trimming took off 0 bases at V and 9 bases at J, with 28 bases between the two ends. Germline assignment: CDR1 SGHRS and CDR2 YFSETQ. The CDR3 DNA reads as TGCGCCAGCAGCTTGGAGGCAGGACTCCCCGGTAGCCTCGAGTCGCAGTACTTC. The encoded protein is CASSLEAGLPGSLESQYF.

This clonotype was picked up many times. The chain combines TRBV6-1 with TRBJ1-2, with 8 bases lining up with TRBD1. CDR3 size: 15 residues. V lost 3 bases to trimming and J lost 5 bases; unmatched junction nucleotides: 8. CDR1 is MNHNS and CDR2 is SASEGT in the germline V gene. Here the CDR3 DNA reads TGTGCCAGCAGTGATGCAGGGGGCCTTTGGTATGGCTACACCTTC. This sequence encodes CASSDAGGLWYGYTF.

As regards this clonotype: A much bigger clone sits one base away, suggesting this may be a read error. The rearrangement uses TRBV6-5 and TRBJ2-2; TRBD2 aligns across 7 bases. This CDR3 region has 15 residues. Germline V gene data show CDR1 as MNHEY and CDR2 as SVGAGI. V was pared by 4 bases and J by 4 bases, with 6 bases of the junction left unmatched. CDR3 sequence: CASSSGGRGTGELFF. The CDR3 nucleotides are TGTGCCAGCAGTTCAGGCGGGAGAGGCACCGGGGAGCTGTTTTTT.

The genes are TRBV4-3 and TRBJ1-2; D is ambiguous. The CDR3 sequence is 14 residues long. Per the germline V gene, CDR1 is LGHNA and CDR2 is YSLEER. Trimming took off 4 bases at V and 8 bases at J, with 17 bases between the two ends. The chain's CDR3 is CASSPIFRDSGYTF. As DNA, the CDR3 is TGCGCCAGCAGCCCGATATTTAGGGATTCAGGCTACACCTTC.

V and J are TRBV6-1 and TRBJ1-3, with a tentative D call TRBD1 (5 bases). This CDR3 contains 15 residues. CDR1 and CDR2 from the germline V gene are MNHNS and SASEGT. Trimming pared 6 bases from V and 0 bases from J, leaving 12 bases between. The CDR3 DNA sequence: TGTGCCAGCAGCCCGGGGACGTACTCTGGAAACACCATATATTTT. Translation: CASSPGTYSGNTIYF.

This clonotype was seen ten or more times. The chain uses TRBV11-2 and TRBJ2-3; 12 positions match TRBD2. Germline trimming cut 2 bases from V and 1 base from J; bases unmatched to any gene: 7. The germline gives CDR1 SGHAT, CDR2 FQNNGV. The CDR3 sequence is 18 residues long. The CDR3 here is CASSLMLAGGPRTDTQYF. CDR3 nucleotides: TGTGCCAGCAGCTTAATGCTAGCGGGAGGGCCGCGCACAGATACGCAGTATTTT.

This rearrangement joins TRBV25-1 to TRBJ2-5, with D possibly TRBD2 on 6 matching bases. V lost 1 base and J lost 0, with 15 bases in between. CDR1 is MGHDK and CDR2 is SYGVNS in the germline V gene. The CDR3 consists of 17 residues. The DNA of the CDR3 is TGTGCCAGCAGTGAATTTAGTGCGGGGAAGTACCAAGAGACCCAGTACTTC. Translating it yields CASSEFSAGKYQETQYF.

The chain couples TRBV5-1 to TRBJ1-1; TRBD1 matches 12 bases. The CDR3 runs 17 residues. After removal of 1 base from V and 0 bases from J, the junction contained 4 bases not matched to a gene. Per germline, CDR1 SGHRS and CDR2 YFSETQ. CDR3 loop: CASSLPGTGGMNTEAFF. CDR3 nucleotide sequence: TGCGCCAGCAGCTTGCCCGGGACAGGGGGCATGAACACTGAAGCTTTCTTT.

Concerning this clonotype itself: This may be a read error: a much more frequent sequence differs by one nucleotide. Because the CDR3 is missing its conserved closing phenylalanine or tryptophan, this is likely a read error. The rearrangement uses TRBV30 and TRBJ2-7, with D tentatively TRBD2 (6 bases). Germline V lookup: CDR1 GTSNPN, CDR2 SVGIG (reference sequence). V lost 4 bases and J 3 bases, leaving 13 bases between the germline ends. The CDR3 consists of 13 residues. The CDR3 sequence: CAWKGDSIYEQYS. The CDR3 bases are TGTGCCTGGAAAGGGGACTCCATCTACGAGCAGTACTCC.

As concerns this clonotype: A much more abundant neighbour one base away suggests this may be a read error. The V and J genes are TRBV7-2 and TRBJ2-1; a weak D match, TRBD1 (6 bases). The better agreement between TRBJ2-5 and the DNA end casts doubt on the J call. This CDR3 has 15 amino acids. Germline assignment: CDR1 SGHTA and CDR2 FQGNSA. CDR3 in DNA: TGTGCCAGCAGCTTAGCCTGGACAGATCAAGAGGCCCAGTACTTC. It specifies CASSLAWTDQEAQYF.

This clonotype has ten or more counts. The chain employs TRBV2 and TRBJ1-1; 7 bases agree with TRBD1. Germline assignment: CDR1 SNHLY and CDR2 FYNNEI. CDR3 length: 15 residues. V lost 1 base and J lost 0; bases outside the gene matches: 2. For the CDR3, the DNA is TGTGCCAGCAGTGAAGTGGGACAGTTGAACACTGAAGCTTTCTTT. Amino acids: CASSEVGQLNTEAFF.

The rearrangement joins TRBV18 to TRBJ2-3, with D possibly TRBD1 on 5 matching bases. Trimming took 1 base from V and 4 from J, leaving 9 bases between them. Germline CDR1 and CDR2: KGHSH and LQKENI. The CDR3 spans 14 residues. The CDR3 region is CASSPLDSADTQYF. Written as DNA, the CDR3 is TGTGCCAGCTCACCACTAGACAGCGCAGATACGCAGTATTTT.

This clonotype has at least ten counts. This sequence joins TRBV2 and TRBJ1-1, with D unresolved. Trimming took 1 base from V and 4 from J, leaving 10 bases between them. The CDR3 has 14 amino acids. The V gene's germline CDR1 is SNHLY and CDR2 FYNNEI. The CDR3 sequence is CASSEGYRATEAFF. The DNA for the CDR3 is TGTGCCAGCAGTGAAGGTTATAGGGCCACTGAAGCTTTCTTT.

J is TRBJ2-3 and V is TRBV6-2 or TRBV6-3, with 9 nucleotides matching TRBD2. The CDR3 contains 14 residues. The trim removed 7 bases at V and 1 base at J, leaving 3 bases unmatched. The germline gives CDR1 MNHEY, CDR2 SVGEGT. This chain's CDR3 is CASNRLAGTDTQYF. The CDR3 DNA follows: TGTGCCAGCAACCGACTAGCGGGCACAGATACGCAGTATTTT.

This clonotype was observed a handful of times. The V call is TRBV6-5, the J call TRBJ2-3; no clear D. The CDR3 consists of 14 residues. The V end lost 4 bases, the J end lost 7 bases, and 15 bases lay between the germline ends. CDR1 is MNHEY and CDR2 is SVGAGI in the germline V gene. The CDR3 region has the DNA TGTGCCAGCAGTTCGACCGGTTCGTCATATACGCAGTATTTT. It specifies CASSSTGSSYTQYF.

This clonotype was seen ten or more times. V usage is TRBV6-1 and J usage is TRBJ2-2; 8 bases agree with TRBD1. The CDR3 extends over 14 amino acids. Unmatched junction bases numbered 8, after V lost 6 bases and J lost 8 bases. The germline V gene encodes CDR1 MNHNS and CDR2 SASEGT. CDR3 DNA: TGTGCCAGCAGAAGGACAGGGACATCAGGGGAGCTGTTTTTT. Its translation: CASRRTGTSGELFF.

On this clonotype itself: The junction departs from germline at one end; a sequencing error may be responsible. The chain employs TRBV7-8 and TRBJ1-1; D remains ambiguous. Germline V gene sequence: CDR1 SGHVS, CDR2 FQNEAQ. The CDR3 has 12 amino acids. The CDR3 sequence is CDSSPSNTEAFF. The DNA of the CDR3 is TGTGACAGCAGCCCTTCTAACACTGAAGCTTTCTTT.

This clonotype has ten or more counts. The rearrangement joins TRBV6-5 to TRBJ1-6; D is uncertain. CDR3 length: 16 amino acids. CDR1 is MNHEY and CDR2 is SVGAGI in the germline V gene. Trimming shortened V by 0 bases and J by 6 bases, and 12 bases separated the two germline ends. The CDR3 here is CASSYSVWQTNSPLHF. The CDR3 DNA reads TGTGCCAGCAGTTACTCGGTTTGGCAAACTAATTCACCCCTCCACTTT.

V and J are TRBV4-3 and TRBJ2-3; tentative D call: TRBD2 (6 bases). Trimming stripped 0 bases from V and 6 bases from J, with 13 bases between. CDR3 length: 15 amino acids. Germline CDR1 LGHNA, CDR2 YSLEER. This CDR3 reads CASSQDGTFTDTQYF. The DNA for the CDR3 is TGCGCCAGCAGCCAAGATGGGACTTTCACGGATACGCAGTATTTT.

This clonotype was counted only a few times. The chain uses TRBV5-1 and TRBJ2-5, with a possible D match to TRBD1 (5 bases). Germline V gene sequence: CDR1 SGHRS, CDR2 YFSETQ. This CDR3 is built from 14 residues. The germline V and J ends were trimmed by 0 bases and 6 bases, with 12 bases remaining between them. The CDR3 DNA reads TGCGCCAGCAGCTTGGCCAGCAGGGAACAGACCCAGTACTTC. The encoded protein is CASSLASREQTQYF.

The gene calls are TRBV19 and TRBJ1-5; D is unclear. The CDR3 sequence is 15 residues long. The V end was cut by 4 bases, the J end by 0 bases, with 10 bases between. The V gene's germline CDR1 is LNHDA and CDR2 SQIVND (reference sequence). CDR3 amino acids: CASSTAIYSNQPQHF. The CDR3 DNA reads TGTGCCAGTAGTACCGCGATTTATAGCAATCAGCCCCAGCATTTT.

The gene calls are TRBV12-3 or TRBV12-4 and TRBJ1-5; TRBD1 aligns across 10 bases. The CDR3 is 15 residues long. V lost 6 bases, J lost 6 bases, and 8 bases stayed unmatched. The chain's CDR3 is CASRKTGGAGQPQHF. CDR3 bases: TGTGCCAGCAGGAAGACAGGGGGCGCCGGTCAGCCCCAGCATTTT.

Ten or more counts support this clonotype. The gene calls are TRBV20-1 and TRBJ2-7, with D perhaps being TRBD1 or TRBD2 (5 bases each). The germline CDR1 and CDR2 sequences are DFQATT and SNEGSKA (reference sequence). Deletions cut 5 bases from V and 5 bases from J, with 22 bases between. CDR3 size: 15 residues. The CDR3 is CSAPLGGRDGDEQYF. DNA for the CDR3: TGCAGTGCTCCCCTCGGTGGCCGGGACGGCGACGAGCAGTACTTC.

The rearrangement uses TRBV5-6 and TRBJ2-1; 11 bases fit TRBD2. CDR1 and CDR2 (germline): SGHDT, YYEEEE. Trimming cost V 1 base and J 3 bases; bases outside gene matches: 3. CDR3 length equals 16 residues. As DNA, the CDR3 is TGTGCCAGCAGCTTGCTCGGGACTAGCGGCTACAATGAGCAGTTCTTC. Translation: CASSLLGTSGYNEQFF.

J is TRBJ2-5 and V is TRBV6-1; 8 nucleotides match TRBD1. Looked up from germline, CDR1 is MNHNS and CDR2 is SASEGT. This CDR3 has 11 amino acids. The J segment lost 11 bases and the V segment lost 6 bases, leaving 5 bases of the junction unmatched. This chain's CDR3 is CASRGTGWQYF. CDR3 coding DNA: TGTGCCAGCAGGGGGACAGGTTGGCAGTACTTC.

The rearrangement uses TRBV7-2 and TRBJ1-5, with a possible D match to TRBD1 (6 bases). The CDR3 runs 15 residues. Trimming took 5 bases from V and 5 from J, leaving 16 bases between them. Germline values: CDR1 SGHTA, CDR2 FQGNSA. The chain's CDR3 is CASSLAGVGHQPQHF. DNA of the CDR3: TGTGCCAGCAGCCTGGCAGGGGTTGGCCATCAGCCCCAGCATTTT.

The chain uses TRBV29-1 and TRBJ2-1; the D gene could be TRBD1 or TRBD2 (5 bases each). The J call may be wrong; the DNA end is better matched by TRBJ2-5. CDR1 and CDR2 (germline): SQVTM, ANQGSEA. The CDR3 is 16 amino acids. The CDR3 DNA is TGCAGCGTTGAAGGGGGCCGGGACGGGGCCCTAGAGACCCAGTACTTC. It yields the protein CSVEGGRDGALETQYF.